The rows below give T cell receptor beta chains drawn from one sample of a study of beta chain features in type 1 diabetes. The repertoire was sequenced with immunoSEQ multiplex PCR; TCRdb's copy has only in-frame clones and lacks some. Of about 450,000 clones listed, about an eighth are singletons. Sequenced: naive CD4+ T cells from blood. These TCRs come from a woman aged 18 to 35 in good health. The CDR3 runs from the conserved cysteine through the conserved F or W. The order of the fields is V gene, J gene, clone size, CDR3 length, D gene, CDR3 DNA, CDR3 protein. D genes are given only for firm matches. Some rows mark clone size as missing; the rest say once, few, many or name a class of expanded clone.

TRBV9	TRBJ2-2	few	14	.	TGTGCCAGCAGCGTGTACCGGGCCACCGGGGAGCTGTTTTTT	CASSVYRATGELFF
TRBV7-8	TRBJ2-1	few	16	TRBD1	TGTGCCAGCAGCTCTGGATACAGGGGCAGATACAATGAGCAGTTCTTC	CASSSGYRGRYNEQFF
TRBV30	TRBJ1-1	few	14	.	TGTGCCTCAGGGAGGCGGGGATGGGACACTGAAGCTTTCTTT	CASGRRGWDTEAFF
TRBV6-5	TRBJ1-2	once	13	.	TGTGCCAGCAGTTACGGGCAGGGACATGGCTACACCTTC	CASSYGQGHGYTF
TRBV27	TRBJ1-2	.	18	.	TGTGCCAGCAGTTTATTTTGGCAGGGTCGGCTCCCTTTCTATGGCTACACCTTC	CASSLFWQGRLPFYGYTF
TRBV9	TRBJ2-4	many	12	.	TGTGCCAGCAGCTCCTACACCGACATTCAGTACTTC	CASSSYTDIQYF
TRBV5-6	TRBJ1-1	.	14	.	TGTGCCAGCAGCTTCCGGGGAAGGGCCACTGAAGCTTTCTTT	CASSFRGRATEAFF
TRBV25-1	TRBJ2-3	.	14	.	TGTGCCAGCAGTGCATGGGAGGATTCAGATACGCAGTATTTT	CASSAWEDSDTQYF
TRBV29-1	TRBJ2-7	.	12	.	TGCAGCGTTGGAGGGGACTCCTACGAGCAGTACTTC	CSVGGDSYEQYF
TRBV12-5	TRBJ2-3	.	16	.	TGTGCTAGTGGTTCCTCGTATGGGTCTAGCACAGATACGCAGTATTTT	CASGSSYGSSTDTQYF
TRBV14	TRBJ2-1	few	11	.	TGTGCCAGCAGCATGGGGGGCCAACAGTTCTTC	CASSMGGQQFF
TRBV14	TRBJ2-7	.	12	.	TGTGCCAGCGCCGGAAGCTCCTACGAGCAGTACTTC	CASAGSSYEQYF
TRBV4-1	TRBJ2-1	.	15	TRBD2	TGCGCCAGCAGCCAAGCGGGGGGGCCTTACAATGAGCAGTTCTTC	CASSQAGGPYNEQFF
TRBV14	TRBJ2-1	few	16	TRBD2	TGTGCCAGCAGCAACGTCGGGACTAGCAGATACAATGAGCAGTTCTTC	CASSNVGTSRYNEQFF
TRBV5-1	TRBJ2-1	.	15	.	TGCGCCAGCAGCCCTAACGACCCGCTCAGGAATGAGCAGTTCTTC	CASSPNDPLRNEQFF
TRBV4-3	TRBJ2-1	.	15	TRBD2	TGCGCCAGCAGCCCGGGACTAGCGTCCTACAATGAGCAGTTCTTC	CASSPGLASYNEQFF
TRBV29-1	TRBJ1-2	.	13	TRBD1	TGCAGCGTTGAAAAGGGGGCGAACTATGGCTACACCTTC	CSVEKGANYGYTF
TRBV4-3	TRBJ2-3	few	15	TRBD2	TGCGCCAGCAGCCAAGCGGGGGGGCCCGCAGATACGCAGTATTTT	CASSQAGGPADTQYF
TRBV18	TRBJ2-5	.	13	.	TGTGCCAGCTCACCGCTGGGTGGGGAGACCCAGTACTTC	CASSPLGGETQYF
TRBV2	TRBJ1-6	.	15	TRBD1	TGTGCCAGCAGTGAGGGGACAGGGCGGAATTCACCCCTCCACTTT	CASSEGTGRNSPLHF
TRBV7-2	TRBJ2-5	few	11	.	TGTGCCAGACCTATCACAGAGACCCAGTACTTC	CARPITETQYF
TRBV6-4	TRBJ2-1	.	14	TRBD2	TGTGCCAGCCGGGAAGCGGGAGGGCCCGGTGAGCAGTTCTTC	CASREAGGPGEQFF
TRBV28	TRBJ1-4	.	14	.	TGTGCCAGCAGTGCCCAGGGAACCAATGAAAAACTGTTTTTT	CASSAQGTNEKLFF
TRBV14	TRBJ2-1	.	16	.	TGTGCCAGCAGCCAAGCGGGGGTCCTACCATACAATGAGCAGTTCTTC	CASSQAGVLPYNEQFF
TRBV7-7	TRBJ2-7	.	13	.	TGTGCTAGCAGCTTAGGTCAGTACTACGAGCAGTACTTC	CASSLGQYYEQYF
TRBV6-6	TRBJ1-1	.	15	TRBD1	TGTGCCAGCAGTTCCCGGGACAGGGGGCGGACTGAAGCTTTCTTT	CASSSRDRGRTEAFF